These 10 T cell receptor beta chains came from one sample sequenced in a study of tumor and adjacent non-tumor tissue in lung cancer. RNA was extracted from bulk tissue without any cell sorting. TCRbeta libraries were built with three rounds of nested PCR, modified from ARM-PCR. MiXCR was run by TCRdb on the multiplex PCR reads, yielding one entry per CDR3 protein. The table shows 68,000 or so distinct CDR3 sequences, with about three fifths occurring only once. The sequenced sample consisted of lung tumor tissue. These TCRs come from a man aged 50 to 60 with non-small cell lung cancer.

To note about this clonotype: Since the CDR3 does not end with the conserved phenylalanine or tryptophan, this likely comes from a read error. It is unclear where the CDR3 begins or ends on the DNA, so no DNA is shown, and the CDR3 is as TCRdb lists it. V and J are TRBV6-6 and TRBJ1-6; the table assigns TRBD1, which was not confirmed against the DNA. Germline V lookup: CDR1 MNHNY, CDR2 SVGAGI (reference sequence). A total of 15 residues make up the CDR3, ends included. CDR3 protein: CASRLMGTAESPLHI.

The count of this clonotype is one. This may stem from a read error, because a much larger clone lies one nucleotide away. This likely comes from a read error, as the CDR3 has no conserved phenylalanine or tryptophan at its end. The chain is built from TRBV10-3 and TRBJ1-6; possibly TRBD1 for D (6 bases). The germline gives CDR1 ENHRY, CDR2 SYGVKD. This CDR3 has 15 residues. The V end lost 2 bases, the J end lost 10 bases, and 15 bases lay between the germline ends. CDR3 residues: CAISERQAGGSPLHI. In DNA, the CDR3 is TGTGCCATCAGTGAGAGACAGGCGGGGGGATCACCCCTCCACATT.

In nucleotides, the CDR3 is TGCGCCAGCAGTATGGTACAGGGGGCTCTGAGCACAGATACGCAGTATTTT. This gives the protein CASSMVQGALSTDTQYF. The rearrangement links TRBV5-1 to TRBJ2-3, with 9 bases aligning to TRBD1. V was clipped by 5 bases and J by 0 bases; unmatched bases: 10. The CDR3 spans 17 residues. CDR1 and CDR2 from the germline V gene are SGHRS and YFSETQ.

This clonotype was detected many times. The chain has TRBV12-3 or TRBV12-4 and TRBJ2-3; possible D gene TRBD2, 5 bases. Between the trimmed V and J ends, which lost 3 bases and 2 bases, there was a span of 12 bases. This CDR3 contains 15 residues. Here the CDR3 DNA reads TGTGCCAGCAGTTTCGGTCGGGGTCCCACAGATACGCAGTATTTT. Amino acids: CASSFGRGPTDTQYF.

At least ten counts were recorded for this clonotype. The chain joins TRBV4-1 to TRBJ2-7; D perhaps matches TRBD2 (5 bases). Germline CDR1 MGHRA, CDR2 YSYEKL. Trimming left V 1 base short and J 7 bases short, with 11 bases between. This CDR3 comprises 13 residues. The CDR3 sequence: CASSQVEGREQYF. CDR3 DNA: TGCGCCAGCAGCCAAGTAGAGGGTCGAGAGCAGTACTTC.

Concerning this clonotype itself: The junction does not match germline at one end; this may be a read error. The chain carries TRBV29-1 and TRBJ2-1; either TRBD1 or TRBD2 may fit D (5 bases each). The CDR3 sequence is 14 residues long. Germline loops: CDR1 SQVTM, CDR2 ANQGSEA. CDR3 in DNA: TGCAGCGATGAGTCTGATTGGGGGTACAAAGAGCAGTTCTTC. Protein: CSDESDWGYKEQFF.

The chain employs TRBV6-2 or TRBV6-3 and TRBJ2-7; D is unclear. CDR3 size: 14 residues. Germline CDR1 and CDR2: MNHEY and SVGEGT. Here the CDR3 reads CVRSFGIGNYEQYF. The CDR3 nucleotides are TGTGTCAGGAGTTTCGGCATAGGGAATTACGAGCAGTACTTC.

The chain uses TRBV20-1 and TRBJ1-3; D uncertain. The CDR3 extends over 14 amino acids. Germline-derived CDR1 and CDR2 are DFQATT and SNEGSKA (reference sequence). V gave up 2 bases and J gave up 4 bases, with 12 bases separating them. This CDR3 reads CSARSYDRGNTIYF. CDR3 DNA sequence: TGCAGTGCTAGAAGCTACGACCGAGGAAACACCATATATTTT.

Regarding this clonotype: The junction shows a germline mismatch at one end, possibly a read error. This sequence joins TRBV7-8 and TRBJ2-3, with 12 bases matching TRBD2. CDR1 and CDR2 from the germline V gene are SGHVS and FQNEAQ. The CDR3 runs 17 residues. The DNA for the CDR3 is TGTGTCAGCAGCTTAGAAGGACTAGCGGGGTGGGCGGATACGCAGTATTTT. Protein sequence: CVSSLEGLAGWADTQYF.

In the case of this clonotype: A much larger clone lies a single base off, so this may be a read error. This rearrangement joins TRBV30 to TRBJ1-6; no clear D gene. Per germline, CDR1 GTSNPN and CDR2 SVGIG (reference sequence). With 2 bases removed from V and 7 bases from J, the gap between germline ends came to 15 bases. The CDR3 covers 15 residues. The CDR3 protein is CAWSTSGPRNSPLHF. Written as DNA, the CDR3 is TGTGCCTGGAGTACGTCCGGACCGAGGAATTCACCCCTCCACTTT.